This T cell receptor beta chain is drawn from a study of post-analysis software for immune sequencing data (dated by TCRdb to the mid-2010s). In the study overall: Relapsing-remitting, secondary progressive and progressive-relapsing multiple sclerosis were recorded as disease courses, and subtype annotation was lacking for some patients. The multiple sclerosis patient repertoires were compared with some twelve previously published healthy control repertoires from donors aged about 6 to 26 years. A subset of samples was prepared in parallel using single-end sample barcoding, then pooled and co-amplified after Illumina adapter ligation.

To demonstrate the VDJtools post-analysis software, the study profiled TCR beta repertoires from the peripheral blood of about a dozen young patients with multiple sclerosis. The patients with multiple sclerosis were children and adolescents between 6 and 15 years of age. Libraries were constructed by PCR. Sequencing used an Illumina HiSeq 2500. To reduce PCR and sequencing biases, unique molecular identifiers were built into the TCR beta cDNA libraries. Every 1 to 10 million input T cells yielded roughly 0.5 million cDNA molecules, meaning each molecule approximated one T cell. Patient libraries were prepared and sequenced with the same protocol used for the earlier healthy control dataset. Within a given batch, samples were prepared together, multiplexed and sequenced on the same HiSeq lane. The original pipeline was this. Raw barcoded reads were processed with MIGEC, discarding single-read molecular identifier groups before consensus assembly and CDR3 extraction. Clonotype tables were post-analysed with VDJtools, and diversity was normalized by down-sampling all datasets to the smallest sample size. To correct batch-related cross-sample contamination, repertoire overlap clustering matched CDR3 amino acid sequences but not nucleotide sequences. TCRdb's own reprocessing of the public reads used fastp at Q25 and MiXCR and kept productive beta chains. CDR3 protein duplicates are merged, each entry listing the most common genes and DNA. The V and J calls reflect TCRdb's pipeline rather than the authors' work. This sample holds roughly 800,000 distinct CDR3 sequences; roughly 46% were observed only once. The ten biggest clones cover roughly 5% of the sample.

Here is what the overall study found, with its caveats: When samples were clustered directly using the F measure, samples prepared in the same batch co-clustered strongly, which prompted a batch-effect correction. Multiple sclerosis patients had significantly lower normalized Chao1 diversity than controls, a result that suggests substantial peripheral T-cell clonal expansion. The control group was slightly older than the multiple sclerosis patient group.

As regards this clonotype: Its antigen remains unidentified. Base qualities are not provided; no much larger clone lies one nucleotide away.

The sequence was obtained from a girl under 18 with multiple sclerosis. The sample comprised blood.

The CDR3 reads CSVEWSAGVGYEQFF. DNA sequence: TGCAGCGTTGAATGGTCGGCGGGAGTTGGCTATGAGCAGTTCTTC. The chain was built from TRBV29-1 and TRBJ2-1; 7 junctional bases match TRBD2. V is cut back by 2 bases and J by 8 bases, with 12 bases in the junction unmatched. Spanning cysteine to phenylalanine, the CDR3 consists of 15 amino acids. Only the CDR3 portion is preserved as DNA: 45 bases, with reading frame beginning at the first base. Taken from the germline V gene, the CDR1 and CDR2 loops are SQVTM and ANQGSEA.